This TCR beta chain was profiled in a study of blood T cell repertoires in COVID-19. Study details: Sites in the United States, Italy and Spain provided acute and convalescent COVID-19 samples. Sample material is recorded as cDNA or gDNA derived from T cells, B-cell-depleted T cells, or PBMCs.

TCRdb's table, derived via immunoSEQ multiplex PCR, lists solely in-frame clones and lacks some. This repertoire shows some 110,000 clones, around 88% found once; its top ten account for approximately 5%. The sequenced sample was peripheral blood. The source is a human donor in a cohort sampled during active COVID-19.

The DNA for the CDR3 is TGTGCCAGCAGCCCTTCCAGTTATTCACCCCTCCACTTT. It yields the protein CASSPSSYSPLHF. The chain is built from TRBV9 and TRBJ1-6; D unresolved. V was shortened by 4 bases and J by 8 bases, with 10 bases between the two germline ends. The V gene's germline CDR1 is SGDLS and CDR2 YYNGEE. CDR3 size: 13 residues.